A single T cell receptor beta chain is shown here with its context. The CDR3 has 13 residues. V lost 2 bases and J lost 4, with 8 bases in between. Germline V gene lookup returns CDR1 SGDLS and CDR2 YYNGEE. The study ran its PCR with 60 Vbeta and 13 Jbeta primers. The table came from immunoSEQ multiplex PCR; TCRdb's copy has only in-frame clones and leaves some out. Of 95,000 to 100,000 clones in the sample, 70% to 80% were seen once. This entry is derived from a study of cytomegalovirus exposure and HLA in healthy donors. V is TRBV9 and J is TRBJ2-3, with D possibly TRBD2 on 5 matching bases. The clonotype originates from a man in his 60s in good health and CMV-seropositive. Sequencing was performed on PBMCs. CDR3 in amino acids: CASSVGISDTQYF. The CDR3 DNA follows: TGTGCCAGCAGCGTCGGGATATCAGATACGCAGTATTTT.